The sample holds a few counts of the clone carrying this TCR beta chain. Its antigen is currently unknown. This sample is part of a study of vaccination and CD4 T cells after COVID-19. CDR1 WNHNN and CDR2 SYGVQD come from the germline V gene (reference sequence). V shed 9 bases and J 4 bases; nucleotides not matched to a gene: 9. The CDR3 contains 14 residues. The treatment here: roughly 10-day PBMC culture with coronavirus spike peptide pools or control peptides (ViraFEST assay). The Oncomine TCR Beta short-read assay generated sequence data from the DNA of cultured CD4+ T cells. TCRdb passed the PCR reads through MiXCR, listing each CDR3 protein once. The sample yields some 20,000 distinct CDR3 sequences, less than 65% seen once.

This receptor was identified in a human donor who had recovered from COVID-19. J is TRBJ1-5 and V is TRBV10-1; 7 bases map to TRBD1. Sequenced here: CD4+ T cells from blood, cultured in vitro, sampled after SARS-CoV-2 vaccination. In nucleotides, the CDR3 is TGCGCCAGACCCCAGACAGGGTCAAATCAGCCCCAGCATTTT. As protein: CARPQTGSNQPQHF.